One TCR beta chain is described in this entry. Its antigen is unknown. These data originate in a study of cytomegalovirus exposure and HLA in healthy donors. Across the whole study: T cells numbering about 179 million yielded some 110 million unique TCR beta sequences in an earlier analysis. The study's findings and limits: According to an earlier analysis, most TCR beta V segments yielded productive rearrangements about 90% or about 30% of the time.

Unrecorded immune exposure was likely among donors, who were nominally healthy when sampled. This CDR3 region has 14 residues. V lost 3 bases and J lost 8; bases outside the gene matches: 8. Per the germline V gene, CDR1 is SGHTA and CDR2 is FQGNSA. The study ran its PCR with 60 Vbeta and 13 Jbeta primers. Method: immunoSEQ multiplex PCR; TCRdb's copy keeps in-frame clones and lacks some. Altogether about 160,000 clones are present, around four fifths being singletons, with the ten largest covering roughly 2.1%. V usage is TRBV7-2 and J usage is TRBJ1-2; 8 bases are shared with TRBD1. Sequences were obtained from PBMCs. This clonotype originated in a man aged 18 to 35 in good health and CMV-seronegative. CDR3 amino acids: CASSFPPGGVGYTF. As DNA, the CDR3 is TGTGCCAGCAGCTTCCCGCCAGGGGGCGTAGGCTACACCTTC.